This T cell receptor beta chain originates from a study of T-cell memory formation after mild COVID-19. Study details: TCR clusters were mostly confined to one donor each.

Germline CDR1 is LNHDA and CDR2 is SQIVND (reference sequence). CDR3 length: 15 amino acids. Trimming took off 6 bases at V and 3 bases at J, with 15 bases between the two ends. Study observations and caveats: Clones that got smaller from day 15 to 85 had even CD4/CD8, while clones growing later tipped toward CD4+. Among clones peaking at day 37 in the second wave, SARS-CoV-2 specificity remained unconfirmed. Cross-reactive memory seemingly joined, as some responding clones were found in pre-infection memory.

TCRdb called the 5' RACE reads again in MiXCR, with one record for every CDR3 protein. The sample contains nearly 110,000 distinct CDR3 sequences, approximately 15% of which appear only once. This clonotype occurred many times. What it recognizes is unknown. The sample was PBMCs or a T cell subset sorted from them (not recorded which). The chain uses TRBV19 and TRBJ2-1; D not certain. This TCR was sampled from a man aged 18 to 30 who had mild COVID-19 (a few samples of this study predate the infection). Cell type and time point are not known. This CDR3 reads CASSTPRQFYNEQFF. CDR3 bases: TGTGCCAGTAGCACCCCACGGCAGTTCTACAATGAGCAGTTCTTC.